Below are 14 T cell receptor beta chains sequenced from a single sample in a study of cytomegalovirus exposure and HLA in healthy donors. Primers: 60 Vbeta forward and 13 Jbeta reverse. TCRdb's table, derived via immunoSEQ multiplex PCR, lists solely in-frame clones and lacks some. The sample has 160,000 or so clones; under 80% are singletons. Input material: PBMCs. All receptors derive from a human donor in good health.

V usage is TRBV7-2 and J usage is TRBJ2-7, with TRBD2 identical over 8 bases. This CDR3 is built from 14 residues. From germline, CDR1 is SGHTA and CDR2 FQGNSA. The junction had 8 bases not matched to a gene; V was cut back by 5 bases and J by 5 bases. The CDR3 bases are TGTGCCAGCAGCCCCTCGCCGGGGGGGAACGAGCAGTACTTC. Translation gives CASSPSPGGNEQYF.

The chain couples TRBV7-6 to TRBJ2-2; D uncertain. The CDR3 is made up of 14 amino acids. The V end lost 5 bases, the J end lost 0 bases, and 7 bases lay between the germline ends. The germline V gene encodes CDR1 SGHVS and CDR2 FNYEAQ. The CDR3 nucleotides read TGTGCCAGCAGCCCAGGATCGAACACCGGGGAGCTGTTTTTT. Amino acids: CASSPGSNTGELFF.

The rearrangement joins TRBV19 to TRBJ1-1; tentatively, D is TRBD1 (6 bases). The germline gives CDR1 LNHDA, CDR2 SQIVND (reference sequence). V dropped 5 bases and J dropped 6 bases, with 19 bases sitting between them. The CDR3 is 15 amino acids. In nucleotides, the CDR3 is TGTGCCAGTAGTCCCCGTACCCGGGACATGTCTGAAGCTTTCTTT. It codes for CASSPRTRDMSEAFF.

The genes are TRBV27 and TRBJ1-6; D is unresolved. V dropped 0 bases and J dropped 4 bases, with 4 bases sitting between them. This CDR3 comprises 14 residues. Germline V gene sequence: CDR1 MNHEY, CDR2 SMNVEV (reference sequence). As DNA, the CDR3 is TGTGCCAGCAGTTTATCACAGTATAATTCACCCCTCCACTTT. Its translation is CASSLSQYNSPLHF.

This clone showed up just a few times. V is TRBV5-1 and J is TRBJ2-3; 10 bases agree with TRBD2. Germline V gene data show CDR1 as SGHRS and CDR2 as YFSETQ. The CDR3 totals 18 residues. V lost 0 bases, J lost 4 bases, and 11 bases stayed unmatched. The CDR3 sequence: CASSLAGVSGGTADTQYF. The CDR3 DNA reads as TGCGCCAGCAGCTTGGCGGGGGTTAGCGGGGGGACCGCAGATACGCAGTATTTT.

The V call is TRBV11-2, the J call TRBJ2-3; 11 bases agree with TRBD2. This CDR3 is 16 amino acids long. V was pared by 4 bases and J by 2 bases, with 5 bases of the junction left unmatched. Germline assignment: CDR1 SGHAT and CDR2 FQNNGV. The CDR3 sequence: CASSYSSGGTTDTQYF. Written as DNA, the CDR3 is TGTGCCAGCAGCTACTCTAGCGGGGGGACCACAGATACGCAGTATTTT.

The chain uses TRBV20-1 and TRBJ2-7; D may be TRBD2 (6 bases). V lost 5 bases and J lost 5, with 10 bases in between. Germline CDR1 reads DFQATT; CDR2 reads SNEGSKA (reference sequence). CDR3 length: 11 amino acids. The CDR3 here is CSAPGDHEQYF. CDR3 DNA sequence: TGCAGTGCTCCGGGGGACCACGAGCAGTACTTC.

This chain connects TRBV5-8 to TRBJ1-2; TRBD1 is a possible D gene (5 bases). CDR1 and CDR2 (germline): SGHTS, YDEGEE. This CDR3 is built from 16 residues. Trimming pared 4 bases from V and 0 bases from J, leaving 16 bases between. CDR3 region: CASSILPTDANYGYTF. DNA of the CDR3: TGTGCCAGCAGCATACTCCCGACAGACGCTAACTATGGCTACACCTTC.

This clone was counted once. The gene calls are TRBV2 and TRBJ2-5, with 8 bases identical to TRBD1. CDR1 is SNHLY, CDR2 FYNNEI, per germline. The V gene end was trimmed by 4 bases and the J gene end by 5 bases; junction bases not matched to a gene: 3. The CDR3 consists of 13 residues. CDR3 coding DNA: TGTGCCAGCAGTGGGACAGGGTGGGAGACCCAGTACTTC. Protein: CASSGTGWETQYF.

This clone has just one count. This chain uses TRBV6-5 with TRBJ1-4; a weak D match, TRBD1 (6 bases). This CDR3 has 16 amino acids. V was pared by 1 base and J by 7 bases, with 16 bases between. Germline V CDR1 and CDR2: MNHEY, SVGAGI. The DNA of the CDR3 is TGTGCCAGCAGTTACTTAACAGGGTCGACAAGTGAAAAACTGTTTTTT. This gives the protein CASSYLTGSTSEKLFF.

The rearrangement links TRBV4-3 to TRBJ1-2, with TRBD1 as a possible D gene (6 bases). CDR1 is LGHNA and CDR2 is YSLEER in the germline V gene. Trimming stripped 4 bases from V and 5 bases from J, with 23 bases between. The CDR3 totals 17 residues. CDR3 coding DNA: TGCGCCAGCAGCCCCGGCGTGTTCATCAGGACAGCTTATGGCTACACCTTC. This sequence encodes CASSPGVFIRTAYGYTF.

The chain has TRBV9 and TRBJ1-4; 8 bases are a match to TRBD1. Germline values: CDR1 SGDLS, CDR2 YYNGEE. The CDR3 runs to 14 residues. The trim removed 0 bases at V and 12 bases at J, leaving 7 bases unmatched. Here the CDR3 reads CASSVGDRGLQLFF. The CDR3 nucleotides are TGTGCCAGCAGCGTAGGCGACAGGGGTTTACAACTGTTTTTT.

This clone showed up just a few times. CDR3 protein: CASSGGVHRNYEQYF. CDR3 nucleotide sequence: TGTGCCAGCAGCGGGGGGGTTCACAGGAACTACGAGCAGTACTTC. The rearrangement joins TRBV5-4 to TRBJ2-7, with 7 positions matching TRBD2. V dropped 4 bases and J dropped 3; count of bases not matched to a gene: 10. Per the germline V gene, CDR1 is SGHNT and CDR2 is YYREEE (reference sequence). This CDR3 contains 15 residues.

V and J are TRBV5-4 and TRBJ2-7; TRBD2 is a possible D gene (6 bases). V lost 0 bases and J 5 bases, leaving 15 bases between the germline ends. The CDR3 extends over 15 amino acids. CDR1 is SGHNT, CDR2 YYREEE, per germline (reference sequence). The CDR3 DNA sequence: TGTGCCAGCAGCTTGGTTTCGGGGGTGGTCGACGAGCAGTACTTC. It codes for CASSLVSGVVDEQYF.